This TCR beta chain was found in a study of CD8 T cells in ankylosing spondylitis. This CDR3 is built from 14 residues. Trimming cost V 1 base and J 1 base, with 10 bases left between them. From germline, CDR1 is SQVTM and CDR2 ANQGSEA. Only a few counts were recorded for this clonotype. Its specificity is unknown. General study findings and limits: Characteristic of ankylosing spondylitis blood, it appeared, was a TCR beta motif comprising about eight highly homologous variants. From matched ankylosing spondylitis synovial fluid, disease-linked clones were reportedly recovered at significantly enriched levels.

TCRdb re-derived calls from the 5' RACE reads in MiXCR, one entry per CDR3 protein. The sample records more than 600,000 distinct CDR3 sequences, about 20% being singletons. The sample was blood, either unsorted or a sorted T cell fraction (not recorded which). V gene TRBV29-1 combines with J gene TRBJ2-5; no clear D gene. The receptor was derived from a male donor with ankylosing spondylitis. The CDR3 here is CSVEGADLQETQYF. The CDR3 nucleotides read TGCAGCGTTGAAGGCGCAGATCTCCAAGAGACCCAGTACTTC.